The entry that follows covers one TCR beta chain sequence. This CDR3 comprises 19 residues. V gave up 3 bases and J gave up 2 bases; unmatched junction bases: 15. In germline, CDR1 is DFQATT, CDR2 SNEGSKA (reference sequence). One entry per CDR3 protein results from TCRdb running MiXCR on the RT-PCR reads. The sample lists about 540,000 distinct CDR3 sequences; around 25% were seen once. The entry originates in a study of response to subunit inactivated influenza vaccine. These data were also filed under a second study, of T cells expressing NK-cell markers. That work states: Scientists made TCR beta cDNA using 5'RACE template switching with UMIs.

V usage is TRBV20-1 and J usage is TRBJ2-3; 12 bases agree with TRBD2. This sequence was found in a man aged 50 or older who received an inactivated influenza vaccine. Sequenced material: CD4+ T cells sorted from PBMCs, taken about 11 days after vaccination. The CDR3 nucleotides are TGCAGTGCTAGGATTCTGACTAGCGGGAGTTCCCTCGACACAGATACGCAGTATTTT. It translates to CSARILTSGSSLDTDTQYF.